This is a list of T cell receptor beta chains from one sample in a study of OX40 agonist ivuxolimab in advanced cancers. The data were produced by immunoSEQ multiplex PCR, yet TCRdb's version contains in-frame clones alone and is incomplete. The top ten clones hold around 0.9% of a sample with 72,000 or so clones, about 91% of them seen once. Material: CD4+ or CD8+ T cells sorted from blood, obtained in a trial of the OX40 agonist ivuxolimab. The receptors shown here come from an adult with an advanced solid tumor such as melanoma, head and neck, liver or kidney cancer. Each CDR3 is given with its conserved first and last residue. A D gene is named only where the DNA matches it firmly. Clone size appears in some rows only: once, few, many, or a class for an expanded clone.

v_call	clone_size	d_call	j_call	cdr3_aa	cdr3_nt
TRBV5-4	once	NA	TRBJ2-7	CASSADPDLLAYEQYF	TGTGCCAGCAGTGCAGACCCAGACCTACTCGCCTACGAGCAGTACTTC
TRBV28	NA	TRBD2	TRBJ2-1	CASSSLAGGHNEQFF	TGTGCCAGCAGTTCCTTAGCGGGAGGCCACAATGAGCAGTTCTTC
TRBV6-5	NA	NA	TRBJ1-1	CASSLDRVEAFF	TGTGCCAGCAGCCTCGACAGAGTGGAAGCTTTCTTT
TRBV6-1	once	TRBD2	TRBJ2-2	CAISESSSGVNTGELFF	TGTGCCATCAGTGAGTCTTCTAGCGGGGTGAACACCGGGGAGCTGTTTTTT
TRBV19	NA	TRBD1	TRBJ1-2	CASKWTGADGYTF	TGTGCCAGTAAGTGGACAGGGGCAGATGGCTACACCTTC
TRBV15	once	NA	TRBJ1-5	CATSRPGQPQHF	TGTGCCACCAGCAGACCCGGGCAGCCCCAGCATTTT
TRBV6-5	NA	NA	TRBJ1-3	CAVTPRAGNTIYF	TGTGCCGTCACCCCCAGGGCTGGAAACACCATATATTTT
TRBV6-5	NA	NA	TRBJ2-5	CASTGPQETQYF	TGTGCCAGCACCGGGCCCCAAGAGACCCAGTACTTC
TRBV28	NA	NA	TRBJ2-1	CASSSFWGRAYNEQFF	TGTGCCAGCAGCTCCTTTTGGGGGCGAGCCTACAATGAGCAGTTCTTC
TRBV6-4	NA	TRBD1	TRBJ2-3	CASRDRATDTQYF	TGTGCCAGCAGGGACAGGGCCACAGATACGCAGTATTTT
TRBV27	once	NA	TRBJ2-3	CASSPKDRYTDTQYF	TGTGCCAGCAGTCCAAAGGACAGATACACAGATACGCAGTATTTT
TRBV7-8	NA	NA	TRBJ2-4	CASSLRDIQYF	TGTGCCAGCAGCTTAAGGGACATTCAGTACTTC
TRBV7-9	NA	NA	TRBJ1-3	CASSLTADSGNTIYF	TGTGCCAGCAGCTTAACGGCAGACTCTGGAAACACCATATATTTT
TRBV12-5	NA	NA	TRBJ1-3	CASPTGIFSGNTIYF	TGTGCTAGTCCTACAGGGATCTTCTCTGGAAACACCATATATTTT
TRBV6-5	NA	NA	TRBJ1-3	CASSLTGVPGNTIYF	TGTGCCAGCAGCCTGACGGGGGTGCCTGGAAACACCATATATTTT
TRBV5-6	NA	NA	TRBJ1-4	CASSLGGLNEKLFF	TGTGCCAGCAGCTTAGGGGGATTAAATGAAAAACTGTTTTTT
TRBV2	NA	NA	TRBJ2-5	CASNLGGDETQYF	TGTGCCAGCAACCTAGGGGGGGATGAGACCCAGTACTTC
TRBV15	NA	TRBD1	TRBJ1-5	CATSTRQGASNQPQHF	TGTGCCACCAGCACACGACAGGGGGCGAGCAATCAGCCCCAGCATTTT
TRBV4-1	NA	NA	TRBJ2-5	CASSPLWGETQYF	TGCGCCAGCAGCCCATTATGGGGGGAGACCCAGTACTTC
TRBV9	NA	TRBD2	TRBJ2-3	CASSGRLAGSTDTQYF	TGTGCCAGCAGCGGAAGACTAGCGGGAAGCACAGATACGCAGTATTTT
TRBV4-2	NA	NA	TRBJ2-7	CASSHGGRTGYEQYF	TGTGCCAGCAGCCACGGGGGCAGGACAGGCTACGAGCAGTACTTC
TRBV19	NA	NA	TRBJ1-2	CASSPQGPRVDGYTF	TGTGCCAGTAGTCCTCAGGGACCGCGCGTGGATGGCTACACCTTC
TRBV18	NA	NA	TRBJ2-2	CASSRDRRTNTGELFF	TGTGCCAGCTCACGAGACAGGAGGACGAACACCGGGGAGCTGTTTTTT
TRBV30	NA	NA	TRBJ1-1	CAWTGFLGTEAFF	TGTGCCTGGACAGGGTTCTTAGGCACTGAAGCTTTCTTT
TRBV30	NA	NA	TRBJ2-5	CAWRGLRAGEAQYF	TGTGCCTGGAGAGGACTCCGGGCGGGTGAGGCCCAGTACTTC
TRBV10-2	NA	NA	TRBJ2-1	CASSEQGGPYNEQFF	TGCGCCAGCAGTGAGCAAGGGGGGCCCTACAATGAGCAGTTCTTC
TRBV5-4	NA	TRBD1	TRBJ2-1	CASSFRDRPYNEQFF	TGTGCCAGCAGCTTCCGGGACAGGCCCTACAATGAGCAGTTCTTC
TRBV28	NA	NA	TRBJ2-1	CASGGFNEQFF	TGTGCCAGCGGAGGTTTCAATGAGCAGTTCTTC
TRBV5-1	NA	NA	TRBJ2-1	CASSLAEGYNEQFF	TGCGCCAGCAGCTTGGCCGAAGGCTACAATGAGCAGTTCTTC
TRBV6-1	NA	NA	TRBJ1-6	CASSDRIHAGGEVRSPLHF	TGTGCCAGCAGTGACCGTATCCACGCCGGAGGAGAGGTTCGTTCACCCCTCCACTTT
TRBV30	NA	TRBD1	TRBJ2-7	CAWTGGAGTGVAEQYF	TGTGCCTGGACGGGGGGGGCCGGGACAGGGGTTGCCGAGCAGTACTTC
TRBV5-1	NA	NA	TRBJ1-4	CASSLGGTAGEKLFF	TGCGCCAGCAGCTTGGGAGGGACGGCGGGTGAAAAACTGTTTTTT
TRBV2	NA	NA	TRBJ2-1	CASSRAWQGGNEQFF	TGTGCCAGCAGCAGGGCGTGGCAGGGGGGTAATGAGCAGTTCTTC
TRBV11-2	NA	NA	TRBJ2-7	CASSLVGLPHYEQYF	TGTGCCAGCAGCTTGGTCGGACTCCCTCACTACGAGCAGTACTTC
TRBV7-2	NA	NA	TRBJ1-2	CASSFAPGSGYGYTF	TGTGCCAGCAGCTTCGCTCCAGGGTCTGGCTATGGCTACACCTTC
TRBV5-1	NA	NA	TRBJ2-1	CASSLARITDNEQFF	TGCGCCAGCAGCTTGGCCCGGATTACCGACAATGAGCAGTTCTTC
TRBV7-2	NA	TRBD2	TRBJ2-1	CASSLGGSTSGTFF	TGTGCCAGCAGCTTAGGGGGCTCTACTAGCGGGACGTTCTTC
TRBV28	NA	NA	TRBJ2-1	CASSQYNEQFF	TGTGCCAGCAGCCAGTACAATGAGCAGTTCTTC
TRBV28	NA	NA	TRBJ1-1	CASSLIDGPKAFF	TGTGCCAGCAGTTTGATAGACGGTCCTAAAGCTTTCTTT
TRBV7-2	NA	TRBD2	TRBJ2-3	CASSFVPGLGPDTQYF	TGTGCCAGCAGCTTCGTGCCGGGACTAGGCCCAGATACGCAGTATTTT
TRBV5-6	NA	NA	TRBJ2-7	CASRRTGHNYEQYF	TGTGCCAGCCGACGGACGGGCCACAACTACGAGCAGTACTTC
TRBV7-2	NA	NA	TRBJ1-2	CASSSGTSAGYGYTF	TGTGCCAGCAGCTCAGGGACCTCCGCTGGGTATGGCTACACCTTC
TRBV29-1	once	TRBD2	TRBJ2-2	CSVGPRLAGAGELFF	TGCAGCGTTGGACCCCGACTAGCGGGAGCTGGGGAGCTGTTTTTT
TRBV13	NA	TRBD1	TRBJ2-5	CASKSSGLGGQQETQYF	TGTGCCAGCAAATCGTCAGGGTTAGGGGGCCAACAAGAGACCCAGTACTTC
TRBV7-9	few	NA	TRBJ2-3	CASSPRLDTQYF	TGTGCCAGCAGCCCCCGGTTAGATACGCAGTATTTT
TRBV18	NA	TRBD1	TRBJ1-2	CASAQQGAENGYTF	TGTGCCAGCGCCCAACAGGGGGCGGAAAATGGCTACACCTTC
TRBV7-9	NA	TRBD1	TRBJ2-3	CASSPVRQGVTDTQYF	TGTGCCAGCAGCCCTGTTCGACAGGGGGTGACAGATACGCAGTATTTT
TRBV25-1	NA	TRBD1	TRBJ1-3	CASSGGQAYFGNTIYF	TGTGCCAGCAGTGGGGGACAGGCGTACTTTGGAAACACCATATATTTT
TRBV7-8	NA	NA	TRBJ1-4	CASSAVPHELGEKLFF	TGTGCCAGCAGCGCAGTCCCACATGAACTTGGGGAAAAACTGTTTTTT
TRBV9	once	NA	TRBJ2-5	CASSARGGPQETQYF	TGTGCCAGCAGCGCTAGAGGGGGTCCACAAGAGACCCAGTACTTC
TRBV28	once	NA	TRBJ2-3	CASGQPKYPGTDTQYF	TGTGCCAGCGGGCAGCCGAAATACCCTGGCACAGATACGCAGTATTTT
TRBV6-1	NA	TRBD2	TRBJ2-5	CASSGLSGRGETQYF	TGTGCCAGCAGTGGCCTTAGCGGGAGAGGAGAGACCCAGTACTTC